This T cell receptor (beta chain) was obtained from a study of OX40 agonist ivuxolimab in advanced cancers. As for the study in general: Mean age 60 years, range roughly 20 to 85; 82.7% male.

Germline V CDR1 and CDR2: GTSNPN, SVGIG (reference sequence). CDR3 size: 15 residues. V lost 0 bases and J lost 4, with 13 bases in between. Note on this clone: Its antigen is not known.

Study observations and caveats: The expanded peripheral T cells' antigen specificity was not determined. With doses of 0.1 to 3.0 mg/kg, CD4+ and CD8+ blood T cells had undergone clonal expansion by week 6.

The protocol was immunoSEQ multiplex PCR, while the TCRdb copy is restricted to in-frame clones and leaves out a portion. Counted here are around 63,000 clones, over 90% occurring once; the ten biggest clones make up around 25%. Sampling times: baseline, cycle 4 day 1, cycle 7 day 1. The TCR sequence derives from an adult with an advanced solid tumor such as melanoma, head and neck, liver or kidney cancer. The chain is built from TRBV30 and TRBJ2-1; D is unclear. This sample comprised CD4+ or CD8+ T cells sorted from blood, obtained in a trial of the OX40 agonist ivuxolimab. In nucleotides, the CDR3 is TGTGCCTGGAGTGTACGGGTCTCCCTATACAATGAGCAGTTCTTC. Translation gives CAWSVRVSLYNEQFF.